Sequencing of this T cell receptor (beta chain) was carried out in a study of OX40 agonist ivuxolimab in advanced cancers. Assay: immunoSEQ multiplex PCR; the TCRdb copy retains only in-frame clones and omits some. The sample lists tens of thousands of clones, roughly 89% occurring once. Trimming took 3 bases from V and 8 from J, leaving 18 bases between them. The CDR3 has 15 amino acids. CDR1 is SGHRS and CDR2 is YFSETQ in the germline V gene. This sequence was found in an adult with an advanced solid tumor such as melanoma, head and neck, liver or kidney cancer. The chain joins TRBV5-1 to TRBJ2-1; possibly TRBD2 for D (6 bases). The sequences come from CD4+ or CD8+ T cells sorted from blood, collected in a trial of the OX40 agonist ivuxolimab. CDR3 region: CASSSLGGRGDEQFF. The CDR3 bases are TGCGCCAGCAGCTCACTGGGGGGAAGGGGCGATGAGCAGTTCTTC. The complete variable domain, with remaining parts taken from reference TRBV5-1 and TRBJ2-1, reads KAGVTQTPRYLIKTRGQQVTLSCSPISGHRSVSWYQQTPGQGLQFLFEYFSETQRNKGNFPGRFSGRQFSNSRSEMNVSTLELGDSALYLCASSSLGGRGDEQFFGPGTRLTVL.